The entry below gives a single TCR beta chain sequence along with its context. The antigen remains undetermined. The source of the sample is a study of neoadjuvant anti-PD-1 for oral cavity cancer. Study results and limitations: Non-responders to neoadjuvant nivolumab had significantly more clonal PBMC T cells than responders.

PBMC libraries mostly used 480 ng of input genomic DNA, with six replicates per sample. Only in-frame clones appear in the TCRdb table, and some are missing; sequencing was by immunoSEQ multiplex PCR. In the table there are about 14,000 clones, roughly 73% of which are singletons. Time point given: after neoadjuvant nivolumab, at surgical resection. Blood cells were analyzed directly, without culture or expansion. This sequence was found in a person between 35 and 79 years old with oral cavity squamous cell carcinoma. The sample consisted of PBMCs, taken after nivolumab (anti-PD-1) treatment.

The CDR3 coding sequence is TGTGCCAGCAGTGAAGTAAGGGGACAGGGGAATCTTCGTGGCTACACCTTC. It encodes CASSEVRGQGNLRGYTF. V usage is TRBV6-1 and J usage is TRBJ1-2, with 10 bases identical to TRBD1. Trimming at V came to 1 base and at J to 7 bases, leaving 12 bases not matched to a gene. Germline-derived CDR1 and CDR2 are MNHNS and SASEGT. The CDR3 loop spans 17 amino acids.